One and the same sample provided the 3 T cell receptor beta chains below, sequenced in a study of CXCR3-negative and CXCR3-positive naive CD8 T cells. Antigens for these TCRs are unknown. Study-level results: Naive CXCR3-positive cells had TRB CDR3s more hydrophobic than those of CXCR3-negative naive cells.

5' RACE with UMI labels generated the TRB cDNA libraries. After re-calling the 5' RACE reads, TCRdb lists one entry per CDR3 protein, DNA absent. The sample data list some 140,000 distinct CDR3 sequences. Material: naive CXCR3+ CD8+ T cells from blood. Documented subset: CD45RO-CCR7+CD27+CD95- naive CD8+ T cells expressing CXCR3 (TNR3+). These receptors all come from a human donor in good health. Some clones in this sample may be carry-over from other donors' samples.

The chain carries TRBV12-3 or TRBV12-4 and TRBJ2-3; without DNA, the TCRdb call of TRBD2 cannot be checked. This CDR3 comprises 14 residues. The CDR3 sequence is CASSLEEGSDTQYF.

This chain uses TRBV29-1 with TRBJ1-2; lacking DNA, the TRBD1 call made by TCRdb goes unchecked. CDR3 length: 17 amino acids. Germline V gives CDR1 SQVTM, CDR2 ANQGSEA. The CDR3 loop reads CSVEDQGQTSSDYGYTF.

The CDR3 loop is CASSASGGATDTQYF. The chain combines TRBV7-9 with TRBJ2-3; the TCRdb call, TRBD1, lacks DNA for checking. The CDR3 spans 15 residues. CDR1 SEHNR and CDR2 FQNEAQ come from the germline V gene (reference sequence).